This is a list of T cell receptor beta chains from one sample in a study of early T cells in non-severe SARS-CoV-2 infection. From the 5' RACE reads, TCRdb called clonotypes with MiXCR, one entry per CDR3 protein. The sample has roughly 69,000 distinct CDR3 sequences, 7.5% to 9% seen once; the top ten hold 13%. The sample consisted of whole blood, taken at baseline. All receptors derive from an adult who was a healthcare worker with PCR-confirmed SARS-CoV-2 infection or an uninfected control (not recorded which). Each CDR3 is given with its conserved first and last residue. Each record gives: CDR3 length, V gene, J gene, CDR3 protein.

>12|TRBV12-5|TRBJ2-3
CASGSGLDTQYF
>14|TRBV6-5|TRBJ2-7
CASSYYDSSYEQYF
>15|TRBV30|TRBJ2-1
CAWTFLAGAYNEQFF
>16|TRBV5-1|TRBJ1-1
CASSLGTGRMNTEAFF
>12|TRBV5-1|TRBJ2-3
CASSWGTDTQYF
>17|TRBV12-5|TRBJ2-1
CASGLVRAGGDHNEQFF
>16|TRBV10-1|TRBJ2-3
CASSRLAGFSTDTQYF
>17|TRBV6-6|TRBJ1-5
CASSYSTAGRESQPQHF
>15|TRBV2|TRBJ2-7
CASSDPLGFINEQYF
>14|TRBV7-2|TRBJ2-7
CASNVGTSGSEQYF
>16|TRBV7-3|TRBJ2-5
CASSQGGLAGVETQYF
>12|TRBV3-1|TRBJ2-5
CASSQGLSSQYF
>14|TRBV10-3|TRBJ2-1
CAIHQTGDHNEQFF
>15|TRBV7-9|TRBJ1-4
CASSWGQGEGEKLFF
>15|TRBV12-3/TRBV12-4|TRBJ2-3
CASRPSGSNTDTQYF
>18|TRBV15|TRBJ1-5
CATSAGTATLYSNQPQHF
>14|TRBV5-5|TRBJ2-7
CASSTQGAAYEQYF
>15|TRBV20-1|TRBJ2-5
CSAIRGLAEEETQYF
>15|TRBV3-1|TRBJ1-5
CASSQLAGAGQPQHF
>12|TRBV7-9|TRBJ1-1
CASSLDLLKAFF
>14|TRBV7-3|TRBJ1-1
CASSQQASNTEAFF
>14|TRBV29-1|TRBJ1-2
CSVGNRGRGYGYTF
>13|TRBV20-1|TRBJ2-1
CSAGRLAGNEQFF
>14|TRBV10-3|TRBJ2-1
CATLNSGKDDEQFF
>12|TRBV7-9|TRBJ2-2
CASSFFTGELFF
>14|TRBV19|TRBJ1-5
CASSLTGTNQPQHF
>13|TRBV18|TRBJ2-5
CASSPGRKGTQYF
>15|TRBV6-6|TRBJ1-4
CASSYLGTAEEKLFF
>15|TRBV25-1|TRBJ1-2
CASSEYSAGDYGYTF
>14|TRBV7-8|TRBJ2-2
CASSLNRVPGELFF
>15|TRBV7-2|TRBJ2-7
CASSLAGTGPYEQYF
>15|TRBV4-2|TRBJ1-2
CASSQEEGATIGYTF
>16|TRBV12-3/TRBV12-4|TRBJ2-5
CASRAYGLAERETQYF
>17|TRBV7-2|TRBJ2-3
CASSLQSSGSSGDTQYF
>15|TRBV5-6|TRBJ2-7
CASSFRRERPYEQYF
>15|TRBV29-1|TRBJ2-1
CSVEGGASAYNEQFF
>14|TRBV24-1|TRBJ2-3
CATSVAGSTDTQYF
>16|TRBV4-3|TRBJ2-3
CASSQESAGEADTQYF
>14|TRBV19|TRBJ2-1
CASTEAGGHNEQFF
>15|TRBV5-1|TRBJ2-5
CASSLWTGPVETQYF
>11|TRBV5-6|TRBJ2-3
CASSLIGTQYF
>14|TRBV7-3|TRBJ2-3
CASSLDPRTDTQYF
>13|TRBV20-1|TRBJ2-7
CSASLADNYEQYF
>15|TRBV9|TRBJ2-1
CASSVEREGLGEQFF
>15|TRBV5-1|TRBJ2-1
CASSLIISGRNEQFF
>16|TRBV4-1|TRBJ2-3
CASSQASGSSTDTQYF
>14|TRBV9|TRBJ2-1
CASSTGQGNVEQFF
>13|TRBV3-1|TRBJ1-4
CASSGITEEKLFF